The present T cell receptor beta chain was sequenced within a study of OX40 agonist ivuxolimab in advanced cancers. Data came from immunoSEQ multiplex PCR; TCRdb stores just in-frame clones and leaves some out. The sample yields about 75,000 clones, approximately 81% seen once. This CDR3 contains 14 residues. Losses at the gene ends were 3 bases for V and 5 bases for J; bases not matched to a gene: 4. The germline V gene encodes CDR1 SGHAT and CDR2 FQNNGV. The clonotype comes from an adult with an advanced solid tumor such as melanoma, head and neck, liver or kidney cancer. This chain uses TRBV11-2 with TRBJ2-5; 9 bases align to TRBD2. Specimen: CD4+ or CD8+ T cells sorted from blood, collected in a trial of the OX40 agonist ivuxolimab. CDR3 nucleotides: TGTGCCAGCAGCTTGGGTAGCGGGAGTGAGACCCAGTACTTC. This codes for CASSLGSGSETQYF.